This T cell receptor (beta chain) comes out of a study of shared clonotypes between healthy human individuals. As for the study in general: Per donor, three plates held CD4 naive cells, three held CD4 memory, two held CD8 naive and one held CD8 memory.

The junction had 9 bases not matched to a gene; V was cut back by 3 bases and J by 0 bases. Germline V gives CDR1 SGHAT, CDR2 FQNNGV. The CDR3 runs 18 residues. Profiling relied on immunoSEQ multiplex PCR, and the TCRdb table lists in-frame clones only, not all of them. This sample has some 2,000,000 clones, with 85% to 95% found just once. The donors were all Caucasian adults (living in Nashville, Tennessee). The sequence derives from a man aged 18 to 29 in good health. The chain is built from TRBV11-2 and TRBJ2-4, with 9 bases that match TRBD1. Input material: naive CD4+ T cells sorted from blood. Subset in this sample: CD45RA+ positively selected. The CDR3: CASSFNTGQGLAKNIQYF. The CDR3, as DNA: TGTGCCAGCAGCTTCAATACCGGACAGGGGCTAGCCAAAAACATTCAGTACTTC.